Below are 23 T cell receptor beta chains sequenced from a single sample in a study of brain T cells in children with intractable seizures. Sequenced by immunoSEQ multiplex PCR; TCRdb stores in-frame clones only, minus some. The sample records about 120,000 clones, approximately 94% being singletons. Material: peripheral blood, obtained at surgery. The receptor set was obtained from a boy under two years old with hemimegalencephaly and intractable seizures.

The chain's CDR3 is CATRGRDLDNEQFF. The DNA of the CDR3 is TGTGCCACCAGGGGCCGGGACTTGGACAATGAGCAGTTCTTC. This chain links TRBV6-5 with TRBJ2-1; D possibly matches TRBD1 or TRBD2 (6 bases each). This CDR3 region has 14 residues. The ends were cut back, 10 bases at V and 5 bases at J, with 18 bases in the middle. Germline loops: CDR1 MNHEY, CDR2 SVGAGI.

The chain is built from TRBV7-3 and TRBJ1-2, with D possibly TRBD1 on 5 matching bases. The CDR3 contains 14 residues. Germline values: CDR1 SGHTA, CDR2 FQGTGA. The V end lost 6 bases, the J end lost 4 bases, and 15 bases lay between the germline ends. CDR3 sequence: CASSRGPGPYGYTF. CDR3 sequence (DNA): TGTGCCAGCAGTCGAGGACCAGGGCCCTATGGCTACACCTTC.

V gene TRBV11-2 combines with J gene TRBJ2-7; no clear D. The CDR3 runs 14 residues. V lost 2 bases and J lost 1, with 9 bases in between. CDR1 and CDR2 (germline): SGHAT, FQNNGV. CDR3 nucleotide sequence: TGTGCCAGCAGCTTATACGGAGATTCCTACGAGCAGTACTTC. Translated: CASSLYGDSYEQYF.

The V call is TRBV29-1, the J call TRBJ2-3; the match to TRBD2 covers 8 bases. This CDR3 region has 15 residues. V shed 7 bases and J 4 bases; nucleotides not matched to a gene: 13. The germline V gene has CDR1 SQVTM and CDR2 ANQGSEA. DNA for the CDR3: TGCAGCGCCGGGGGGGGCACGGACCGATCAGATACGCAGTATTTT. It yields the protein CSAGGGTDRSDTQYF.

The chain combines TRBV1 with TRBJ1-2. TRBV1 is annotated as a pseudogene. The CDR3 is 13 amino acids. For the CDR3, the DNA is TGCACCAGCAGCTTCTACAACTCATGGGGCTACACCTTC. Its protein is CTSSFYNSWGYTF.

This chain joins TRBV19 and TRBJ2-1; TRBD2 matches 10 bases. The J segment lost 8 bases and the V segment lost 3 bases, leaving 7 bases of the junction unmatched. CDR1 LNHDA and CDR2 SQIVND come from the germline V gene (reference sequence). The CDR3 has 15 amino acids. CDR3 sequence: CASSISSGSFDEQFF. DNA of the CDR3: TGTGCCAGTAGTATTTCTAGCGGGAGTTTCGATGAGCAGTTCTTC.

Only one count was recorded for this clone. This rearrangement joins TRBV6-4 to TRBJ1-1; D ambiguous. Trimming pared 8 bases from V and 0 bases from J, leaving 16 bases between. This CDR3 is 15 amino acids long. In germline, CDR1 is MRHNA, CDR2 SNTAGT. The CDR3: CASSYSAGMNTEAFF. The CDR3 DNA reads TGTGCCAGCTCTTACTCGGCGGGAATGAACACTGAAGCTTTCTTT.

The V call is TRBV7-3, the J call TRBJ2-1; TRBD1 or TRBD2 may be the D gene (6 bases each). Trimming cost V 6 bases and J 2 bases, with 14 bases left between them. The CDR3 is 15 amino acids. Germline V CDR1 and CDR2: SGHTA, FQGTGA. This CDR3 reads CASSPGGGPYNEQFF. As DNA, the CDR3 is TGTGCCAGCAGTCCCGGAGGGGGACCCTACAATGAGCAGTTCTTC.

The rearrangement links TRBV28 to TRBJ2-7; TRBD2 aligns across 8 bases. V dropped 5 bases and J dropped 2; count of bases not matched to a gene: 5. The length of the CDR3 is 14 residues. CDR1 and CDR2 from the germline V gene are MDHEN and SYDVKM. The CDR3 reads CASSTYSGAYEQYF. The DNA of the CDR3 is TGTGCCAGCAGTACCTATAGCGGGGCCTACGAGCAGTACTTC.

The CDR3 region is CASSLQLGRENEQYF. DNA of the CDR3: TGTGCCAGCAGCTTGCAACTCGGCAGGGAAAACGAGCAGTACTTC. This chain joins TRBV5-6 and TRBJ2-7, with D tentatively TRBD1 (5 bases). Germline V gives CDR1 SGHDT, CDR2 YYEEEE. CDR3 length: 15 amino acids. The V and J ends lost 1 base and 5 bases respectively, with 16 bases between them.

The gene calls are TRBV7-8 and TRBJ1-6; TRBD1 matches 7 bases. After removal of 1 base from V and 10 bases from J, the junction contained 7 bases not matched to a gene. The length of the CDR3 is 15 residues. The germline V gene encodes CDR1 SGHVS and CDR2 FQNEAQ. CDR3 amino acids: CASSLGRQGGSPLHF. The CDR3 DNA reads TGTGCCAGCAGCTTAGGGAGACAGGGTGGCTCACCCCTCCACTTT. The full variable domain, completed using reference TRBV7-8 and TRBJ1-6, is GAGVSQSPRYKVAKRGQDVALRCDPISGHVSLFWYQQALGQGPEFLTYFQNEAQLDKSGLPSDRFFAERPEGSVSTLKIQRTQQEDSAVYLCASSLGRQGGSPLHFGNGTRLTVT.

The chain combines TRBV4-2 with TRBJ2-7; D ambiguous. V lost 1 base to trimming and J lost 0 bases, with 4 bases between them. The CDR3 runs 13 residues. Germline V lookup: CDR1 LGHNA, CDR2 YNFKEQ. Written as DNA, the CDR3 is TGTGCCAGCAGCCAAGGGGTCTCCTACGAGCAGTACTTC. Translation: CASSQGVSYEQYF.

The CDR3 is CAWSLVGGNTQYF. The CDR3 DNA follows: TGTGCCTGGAGTTTGGTGGGGGGCAATACGCAGTATTTT. This chain joins TRBV30 and TRBJ2-3; D might be TRBD1 or TRBD2, each matching 6 bases. Per the germline V gene, CDR1 is GTSNPN and CDR2 is SVGIG (reference sequence). V lost 2 bases and J lost 7, with 13 bases in between. CDR3 size: 13 residues.

This rearrangement joins TRBV29-1 to TRBJ2-3; a weak D match, TRBD1 (6 bases). The CDR3 is 13 residues long. V dropped 7 bases and J dropped 4 bases, with 15 bases sitting between them. Germline V CDR1 and CDR2: SQVTM, ANQGSEA. DNA of the CDR3: TGCAGCGCCCACAGGGTCCGGGCAGATACGCAGTATTTT. Its translation: CSAHRVRADTQYF.

The chain has TRBV19 and TRBJ1-1, with D possibly TRBD1 on 5 matching bases. Germline CDR1 LNHDA, CDR2 SQIVND (reference sequence). V lost 6 bases, J lost 1 base, and 12 bases lay in between. The CDR3 contains 14 residues. CDR3 amino acids: CASSDWGGNTEAFF. Written as DNA, the CDR3 is TGTGCCAGTAGCGACTGGGGGGGGAACACTGAAGCTTTCTTT.

This clone was seen once. The chain links TRBV18 to TRBJ2-5, with 11 bases that match TRBD1. The V gene end was trimmed by 4 bases and the J gene end by 2 bases; junction bases not matched to a gene: 0. The germline CDR1 and CDR2 sequences are KGHSH and LQKENI. CDR3 length: 14 amino acids. The CDR3, as DNA: TGTGCCAGCTCACGGGACAGGGGGCAAGAGACCCAGTACTTC. Protein: CASSRDRGQETQYF.

The rearrangement uses TRBV27 and TRBJ2-7; no definite D call. The germline V gene encodes CDR1 MNHEY and CDR2 SMNVEV (reference sequence). With 4 bases removed from V and 2 bases from J, the gap between germline ends came to 6 bases. The length of the CDR3 is 12 residues. In nucleotides, the CDR3 is TGTGCCAGCAGTTCGACGGCCTACGAGCAGTACTTC. Its translation: CASSSTAYEQYF.

The V gene is TRBV5-1, the J gene TRBJ2-2; 8 bases agree with TRBD1. With 2 bases clipped from V and 3 bases from J, the junction kept 3 bases outside the gene matches. This CDR3 is built from 15 residues. Germline V gene data show CDR1 as SGHRS and CDR2 as YFSETQ. The DNA for the CDR3 is TGCGCCAGCAGCTTAGTACAGGGGGACACCGGGGAGCTGTTTTTT. This codes for CASSLVQGDTGELFF.

This chain joins TRBV27 and TRBJ1-6, with a possible D match to TRBD1 (6 bases). V was cut by 0 bases and J by 9 bases, with 9 bases left in between. Germline CDR1 MNHEY, CDR2 SMNVEV (reference sequence). This CDR3 is built from 14 residues. CDR3 sequence (DNA): TGTGCCAGCAGTTTATCGGGGGCCAGTTCACCCCTCCACTTT. It specifies CASSLSGASSPLHF.

This clone is a singleton in its sample. The chain has TRBV27 and TRBJ2-5, with TRBD2 identical over 10 bases. Germline V gene lookup returns CDR1 MNHEY and CDR2 SMNVEV (reference sequence). V dropped 4 bases and J dropped 0; count of bases not matched to a gene: 14. CDR3 length: 19 amino acids. CDR3 sequence (DNA): TGTGCCAGCAGTTCCCTATTAGCGGGAGGCCTCCCGTACCAAGAGACCCAGTACTTC. Translation: CASSSLLAGGLPYQETQYF.

The chain employs TRBV4-1 and TRBJ2-7; 7 nucleotides match TRBD1. Trimming cost V 3 bases and J 9 bases; bases outside gene matches: 8. This CDR3 region has 13 residues. The germline gives CDR1 MGHRA, CDR2 YSYEKL. The CDR3 spells CASSQATGIGQYF. The CDR3, as DNA: TGCGCCAGCAGCCAGGCGACAGGGATAGGGCAGTACTTC.

J is TRBJ2-7 and V is TRBV7-9, with 8 positions matching TRBD2. Trimming took 0 bases from V and 0 from J; bases not matched to a gene: 7. CDR1 and CDR2 from the germline V gene are SEHNR and FQNEAQ (reference sequence). The CDR3 loop spans 17 amino acids. CDR3 nucleotides: TGTGCCAGCAGCTTAGCGCTACGGGGGGGACGCTCCTACGAGCAGTACTTC. This gives the protein CASSLALRGGRSYEQYF.

V gene TRBV7-6 combines with J gene TRBJ2-5, with 13 nucleotides matching TRBD2. This CDR3 has 15 amino acids. Germline V CDR1 and CDR2: SGHVS, FNYEAQ. V shed 5 bases and J 4 bases; nucleotides not matched to a gene: 4. CDR3 loop: CASSRTSGRVETQYF. As DNA, the CDR3 is TGTGCCAGCAGCCGGACTAGCGGGAGAGTAGAGACCCAGTACTTC.